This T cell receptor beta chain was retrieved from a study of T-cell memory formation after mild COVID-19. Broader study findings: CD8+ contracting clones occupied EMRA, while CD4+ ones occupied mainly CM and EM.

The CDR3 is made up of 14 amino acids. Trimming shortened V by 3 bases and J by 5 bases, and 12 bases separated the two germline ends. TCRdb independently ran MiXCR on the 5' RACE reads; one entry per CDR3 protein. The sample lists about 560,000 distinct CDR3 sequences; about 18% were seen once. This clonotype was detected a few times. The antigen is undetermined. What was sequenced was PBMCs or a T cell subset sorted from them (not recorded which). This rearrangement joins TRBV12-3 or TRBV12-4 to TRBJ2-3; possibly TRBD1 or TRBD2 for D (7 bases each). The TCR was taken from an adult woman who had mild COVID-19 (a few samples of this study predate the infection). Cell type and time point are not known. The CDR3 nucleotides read TGTGCCAGCAGTTTCAGGGGGAGGGTAGATACGCAGTATTTT. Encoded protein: CASSFRGRVDTQYF.